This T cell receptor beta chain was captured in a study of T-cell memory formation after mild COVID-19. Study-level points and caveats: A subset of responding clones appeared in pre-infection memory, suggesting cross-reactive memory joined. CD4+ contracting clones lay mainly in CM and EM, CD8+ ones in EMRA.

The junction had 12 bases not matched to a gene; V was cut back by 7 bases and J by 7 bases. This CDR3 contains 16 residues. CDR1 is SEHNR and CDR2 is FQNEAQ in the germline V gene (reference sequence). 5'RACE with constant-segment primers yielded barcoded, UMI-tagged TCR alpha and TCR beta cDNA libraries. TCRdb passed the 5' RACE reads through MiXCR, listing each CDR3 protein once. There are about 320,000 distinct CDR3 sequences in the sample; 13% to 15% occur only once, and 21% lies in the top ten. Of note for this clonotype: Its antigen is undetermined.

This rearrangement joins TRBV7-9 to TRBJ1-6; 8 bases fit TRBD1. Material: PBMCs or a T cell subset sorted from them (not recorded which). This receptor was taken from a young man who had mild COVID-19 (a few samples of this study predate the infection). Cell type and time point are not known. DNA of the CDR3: TGTGCCAGCATTCTCGACAGGGGCCAACGAAATTCACCCCTCCACTTT. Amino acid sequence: CASILDRGQRNSPLHF. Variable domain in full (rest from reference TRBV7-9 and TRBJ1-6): DTGVSQNPRHKITKRGQNVTFRCDPISEHNRLYWYRQTLGQGPEFLTYFQNEAQLEKSRLLSDRFSAERPKGSFSTLEIQRTEQGDSAMYLCASILDRGQRNSPLHFGNGTRLTVT.